Shown below are 32 T cell receptor beta chains from a single sample sequenced in a study of CD8 T cells in Susac syndrome. The RNA input was about 0.5 to 1 ug, and it was reverse transcribed with random hexamers. TCRdb reprocessed the immunoSEQ multiplex PCR reads with MiXCR, giving one entry per CDR3 protein. The data hold some 120,000 distinct CDR3 sequences, with over 90% observed a single time. The sample was CD4+ T cells from PBMCs. These receptors came from a human donor in good health.

The genes are TRBV12-3 or TRBV12-4 and TRBJ1-5; D is ambiguous. V lost 6 bases to trimming and J lost 2 bases, with 11 bases between them. The CDR3 extends over 14 amino acids. The CDR3 nucleotides are TGTGCCAGCAGCGGCGGGCCGGGCAATCAGCCCCAGCATTTT. Its protein is CASSGGPGNQPQHF.

The chain joins TRBV12-3 or TRBV12-4 to TRBJ1-1; 10 positions match TRBD1. Losses at the gene ends were 5 bases for V and 5 bases for J; bases not matched to a gene: 14. The CDR3 loop spans 17 amino acids. The CDR3 DNA sequence: TGTGCCAGCAGTCCCCCGGGACAGGGGACAACTGGGACTGAAGCTTTCTTT. Its protein is CASSPPGQGTTGTEAFF.

The chain couples TRBV6-5 to TRBJ1-5; D gene unclear. Germline CDR1 reads MNHEY; CDR2 reads SVGAGI. Trimming cost V 4 bases and J 2 bases, with 9 bases left between them. This CDR3 region has 14 residues. The CDR3 coding sequence is TGTGCCAGCAGTTCCGGGCCGGGCAATCAGCCCCAGCATTTT. It yields the protein CASSSGPGNQPQHF.

This clonotype came up once. The CDR3: CASSYSSGDGYTF. The DNA for the CDR3 is TGTGCCAGCAGTTACTCGAGCGGGGATGGCTACACCTTC. The V and J genes are TRBV6-2 or TRBV6-3 and TRBJ1-2; D is uncertain. CDR3 length equals 13 residues. The germline gives CDR1 MNHEY, CDR2 SVGEGT. Between the trimmed V and J ends, which lost 0 bases and 6 bases, there was a span of 8 bases.

This clonotype has a single count. The V gene is TRBV5-1, the J gene TRBJ1-2, with D possibly being TRBD1 (5 bases). With 3 bases removed from V and 8 bases from J, the gap between germline ends came to 17 bases. CDR1 and CDR2 (germline): SGHRS, YFSETQ. The CDR3 has 14 residues. The CDR3 coding sequence is TGCGCCAGCAGCTCTGGTGGGGGATTTGAGGGCTACACCTTC. It codes for CASSSGGGFEGYTF.

J is TRBJ2-2 and V is TRBV5-4; TRBD2 matches at 12 bases. This CDR3 has 16 residues. The germline gives CDR1 SGHNT, CDR2 YYREEE (reference sequence). The V and J ends lost 0 bases and 5 bases, in that order; junction bases with no gene match: 2. In DNA form, the CDR3 reads TGTGCCAGCAGCTTGGGCACTAGCGGGAGGACCGGGGAGCTGTTTTTT. Its protein is CASSLGTSGRTGELFF.

The chain joins TRBV30 to TRBJ2-5, with D possibly being TRBD2 (6 bases). The CDR3 consists of 15 residues. Germline CDR1 GTSNPN, CDR2 SVGIG (reference sequence). With 1 base removed from V and 0 bases from J, the gap between germline ends came to 12 bases. The CDR3 sequence: CAWSGGGAYQETQYF. The CDR3 DNA reads as TGTGCCTGGAGTGGCGGCGGGGCATACCAAGAGACCCAGTACTTC.

This chain joins TRBV20-1 and TRBJ2-7, with D possibly matching TRBD2 (6 bases). Trimming took 1 base from V and 6 from J, leaving 19 bases between them. The CDR3 covers 15 residues. CDR1 is DFQATT and CDR2 is SNEGSKA in the germline V gene (reference sequence). Here the CDR3 reads CSARGLGPLGGEQYF. The CDR3 region has the DNA TGCAGTGCTAGAGGCCTAGGCCCGTTGGGGGGCGAGCAGTACTTC.

The chain uses TRBV18 and TRBJ1-1; a possible D gene is TRBD1 (5 bases). V lost 2 bases, J lost 6 bases, and 13 bases lay in between. Germline V gene lookup returns CDR1 KGHSH and CDR2 LQKENI. This CDR3 region has 14 residues. In DNA form, the CDR3 reads TGTGCCAGCTCACCAGGGGGGGATTACGCTGAAGCTTTCTTT. It yields the protein CASSPGGDYAEAFF. Variable domain in full (rest from reference TRBV18 and TRBJ1-1): NAGVMQNPRHLVRRRGQEARLRCSPMKGHSHVYWYRQLPEEGLKFMVYLQKENIIDESGMPKERFSAEFPKEGPSILRIQQVVRGDSAAYFCASSPGGDYAEAFFGQGTRLTVV.

The V call is TRBV7-3, the J call TRBJ2-3, with D perhaps matching TRBD1 or TRBD2 (6 bases each). This CDR3 contains 15 residues. V lost 3 bases to trimming and J lost 4 bases, with 14 bases between them. CDR1 is SGHTA, CDR2 FQGTGA, per germline. Here the CDR3 reads CASSLSGGPADTQYF. For the CDR3, the DNA is TGTGCCAGCAGCTTGAGTGGGGGGCCGGCAGATACGCAGTATTTT.

The genes are TRBV10-3 and TRBJ1-1, with D possibly being TRBD1 (6 bases). The germline V gene encodes CDR1 ENHRY and CDR2 SYGVKD. CDR3 length: 16 amino acids. V was cut by 7 bases and J by 0 bases, with 18 bases left in between. The CDR3 region is CAIKGGGSVMNTEAFF. CDR3 nucleotide sequence: TGTGCCATCAAGGGGGGGGGTTCCGTGATGAACACTGAAGCTTTCTTT.

The V call is TRBV6-5, the J call TRBJ1-2, with TRBD1 identical over 9 bases. Germline CDR1 MNHEY, CDR2 SVGAGI. The V segment lost 7 bases and the J segment 6 bases; nucleotides outside the gene matches: 6. This CDR3 comprises 13 residues. The CDR3 loop reads CASNRGQGNGYTF. CDR3 in DNA: TGTGCCAGCAACCGAGGACAGGGGAATGGCTACACCTTC.

This rearrangement joins TRBV7-9 to TRBJ2-3, with D perhaps TRBD1 or TRBD2 (5 bases each). CDR1 and CDR2 (germline): SEHNR, FQNEAQ (reference sequence). There are 14 residues in the CDR3. Between the trimmed V and J ends, which lost 5 bases and 2 bases, there was a span of 11 bases. CDR3 amino acids: CASSTRDPTDTQYF. In DNA form, the CDR3 reads TGTGCCAGCAGCACCCGGGACCCCACAGATACGCAGTATTTT. The entire variable domain, with the rest obtained from reference TRBV7-9 and TRBJ2-3, is as follows: DTGVSQNPRHKITKRGQNVTFRCDPISEHNRLYWYRQTLGQGPEFLTYFQNEAQLEKSRLLSDRFSAERPKGSFSTLEIQRTEQGDSAMYLCASSTRDPTDTQYFGPGTRLTVL.

This clonotype was seen more than once but under ten times. J is TRBJ2-1 and V is TRBV5-4, with 10 nucleotides matching TRBD2. CDR1 and CDR2 (germline): SGHNT, YYREEE (reference sequence). J gave up 6 bases and V 0 bases, and 3 bases lay outside the gene matches. The CDR3 is 15 amino acids. As DNA, the CDR3 is TGTGCCAGCAGCTTGGTCCTAGCGGGGGCCAATGAGCAGTTCTTC. Its protein is CASSLVLAGANEQFF.

The V gene is TRBV5-5, the J gene TRBJ1-5; no clear D. This CDR3 region has 15 residues. V gave up 3 bases and J gave up 0 bases, with 10 bases separating them. Germline values: CDR1 SGHKS, CDR2 YYEKEE (reference sequence). The CDR3 is CASSSLGDSNQPQHF. As DNA, the CDR3 is TGTGCCAGCAGCTCCCTTGGGGATAGCAATCAGCCCCAGCATTTT.

CDR3 in amino acids: CASSSTPTGGDYEQYF. The CDR3 nucleotides are TGTGCCAGCAGCTCCACCCCAACAGGGGGCGATTACGAGCAGTACTTC. The chain carries TRBV7-8 and TRBJ2-7; 9 nucleotides match TRBD1. Germline assignment: CDR1 SGHVS and CDR2 FQNEAQ. V lost 4 bases and J lost 4; bases outside the gene matches: 11. This CDR3 region has 16 residues.

The chain joins TRBV7-2 to TRBJ2-3; 7 bases agree with TRBD2. Losses at the gene ends were 5 bases for V and 2 bases for J; bases not matched to a gene: 7. Germline lookup yields CDR1 SGHTA and CDR2 FQGNSA. The CDR3 contains 15 residues. CDR3 nucleotide sequence: TGTGCCAGCAGCATCGGACTAGGATCCACAGATACGCAGTATTTT. Its translation is CASSIGLGSTDTQYF.

The chain combines TRBV5-4 with TRBJ1-3; D is perhaps TRBD1 (6 bases). V was shortened by 3 bases and J by 2 bases, with 9 bases between the two germline ends. Germline lookup yields CDR1 SGHNT and CDR2 YYREEE (reference sequence). The CDR3 loop spans 14 amino acids. Here the CDR3 reads CASSSTGAGNTIYF. As DNA, the CDR3 is TGTGCCAGCAGCTCGACAGGAGCTGGAAACACCATATATTTT.

The CDR3: CASSLGVGARYGYTF. The CDR3 region has the DNA TGTGCCAGCAGCCTAGGGGTGGGGGCCAGGTATGGCTACACCTTC. The genes are TRBV12-3 or TRBV12-4 and TRBJ1-2; D may be TRBD1 (6 bases). V lost 6 bases and J lost 5, with 19 bases in between. This CDR3 has 15 residues.

V and J are TRBV27 and TRBJ1-2; D is possibly TRBD1 (6 bases). This CDR3 is 17 amino acids long. With 2 bases removed from V and 7 bases from J, the gap between germline ends came to 23 bases. Germline V lookup: CDR1 MNHEY, CDR2 SMNVEV (reference sequence). The CDR3, as DNA: TGTGCCAGCAGTTTAGCAGGGGTGGAGGGACGCCGCCGTGGCTACACCTTC. It encodes CASSLAGVEGRRRGYTF.

The V gene is TRBV10-3, the J gene TRBJ2-4; D is perhaps TRBD1 (5 bases). Germline CDR1 ENHRY, CDR2 SYGVKD. This CDR3 spans 12 amino acids. V lost 3 bases and J 6 bases, leaving 6 bases between the germline ends. The CDR3 region has the DNA TGTGCCATCAGTGACAGGGCAAACATTCAGTACTTC. Protein sequence: CAISDRANIQYF.

The V gene is TRBV19, the J gene TRBJ1-1, with D unresolved. Trimming left V 3 bases short and J 0 bases short, with 14 bases between. Germline values: CDR1 LNHDA, CDR2 SQIVND (reference sequence). CDR3 length: 16 residues. CDR3 coding DNA: TGTGCCAGTAGTATCCACCTTGGGATGATGAACACTGAAGCTTTCTTT. Its protein is CASSIHLGMMNTEAFF.

This sequence joins TRBV13 and TRBJ1-5; D is perhaps TRBD1 (6 bases). V was cut by 3 bases and J by 5 bases, with 8 bases left in between. There are 13 residues in the CDR3. Germline CDR1 PRHDT, CDR2 FYEKMQ (reference sequence). CDR3 residues: CASSFSGDQPQHF. Written as DNA, the CDR3 is TGTGCCAGCAGCTTCTCAGGGGATCAGCCCCAGCATTTT.

The V and J genes are TRBV6-5 and TRBJ2-1, with D possibly matching TRBD2 (5 bases). Trimming cost V 2 bases and J 0 bases, with 17 bases left between them. This CDR3 contains 18 residues. Germline values: CDR1 MNHEY, CDR2 SVGAGI. DNA for the CDR3: TGTGCCAGCAGTTACGGCCGTGGCGGGCCAAGCTCCTACAATGAGCAGTTCTTC. Protein sequence: CASSYGRGGPSSYNEQFF.

This chain links TRBV3-1 with TRBJ2-7; D gene unclear. The V end lost 1 base, the J end lost 5 bases, and 3 bases lay between the germline ends. This CDR3 has 11 amino acids. CDR1 and CDR2 from the germline V gene are LGHDT and YNNKEL (reference sequence). This CDR3 is CASSQVDEQYF. The CDR3 DNA reads TGTGCCAGCAGCCAAGTAGACGAGCAGTACTTC.

The CDR3 nucleotides read TGTGCCAGCAGCGCCCTAACCGAGGGAGGTGAGCAGTTCTTC. This encodes CASSALTEGGEQFF. The chain carries TRBV9 and TRBJ2-1; maybe TRBD2 (6 bases). The V end was cut by 3 bases, the J end by 9 bases, with 16 bases between. CDR1 and CDR2 (germline): SGDLS, YYNGEE. The CDR3 spans 14 residues.

This clonotype was counted between two and nine times. The V and J genes are TRBV6-2 or TRBV6-3 and TRBJ2-7, with 15 bases identical to TRBD2. J was trimmed by 2 bases and V by 5 bases; bases with no gene match: 10. CDR3 length: 18 residues. Germline V lookup: CDR1 MNHEY, CDR2 SVGEGT. CDR3 region: CASSPGTSGRPTPYEQYF. In nucleotides, the CDR3 is TGTGCCAGCAGTCCCGGGACTAGCGGGAGGCCCACGCCCTACGAGCAGTACTTC.

This chain uses TRBV7-8 with TRBJ2-1, with unresolved D. The V end lost 4 bases, the J end lost 5 bases, and 9 bases lay between the germline ends. CDR3 length: 13 residues. Germline CDR1 SGHVS, CDR2 FQNEAQ. This chain's CDR3 is CASSSKLDNEQFF. The CDR3 DNA follows: TGTGCCAGCAGCTCCAAGCTCGACAATGAGCAGTTCTTC.

The gene calls are TRBV21-1 and TRBJ1-1; TRBD1 is the table's D call, not checked against the DNA. TRBV21-1 is recorded as a pseudogene. This CDR3 is 21 amino acids long. This chain's CDR3 is CASSKVGGGQTDLEANTEAFF. The DNA of the CDR3 is TGTGCCAGCAGCAAAGTGGGAGGGGGCCAGACAGACCTAGAAGCAAACACTGAAGCTTTCTTT.

This clonotype showed up just a few times. The chain links TRBV20-1 to TRBJ1-5; D call uncertain. V was clipped by 2 bases and J by 2 bases, with 7 bases between them. Germline V gives CDR1 DFQATT, CDR2 SNEGSKA (reference sequence). The CDR3 has 13 amino acids. The CDR3 loop is CSARRRGNQPQHF. The CDR3 nucleotides are TGCAGTGCTAGAAGGCGCGGCAATCAGCCCCAGCATTTT.

The V and J genes are TRBV6-2 or TRBV6-3 and TRBJ2-7; D is unresolved. CDR1 is MNHEY, CDR2 SVGEGT, per germline. The CDR3 loop spans 16 amino acids. The V gene lost 2 bases and the J gene lost 0 bases, with 14 bases spanning the gap. CDR3 loop: CASSYLPGGVSYEQYF. CDR3 bases: TGTGCCAGCAGTTACCTACCGGGCGGAGTCTCCTACGAGCAGTACTTC.

The chain is built from TRBV15 and TRBJ1-5; 7 bases match TRBD1. The CDR3 has 17 amino acids. Germline CDR1 reads LNHNV; CDR2 reads YYDKDF (reference sequence). Trimming cost V 3 bases and J 1 base; bases outside gene matches: 9. CDR3 sequence reads: CATSSFKDRFSNQPQHF. DNA of the CDR3: TGTGCCACCAGCAGTTTCAAGGACAGGTTCAGCAATCAGCCCCAGCATTTT.